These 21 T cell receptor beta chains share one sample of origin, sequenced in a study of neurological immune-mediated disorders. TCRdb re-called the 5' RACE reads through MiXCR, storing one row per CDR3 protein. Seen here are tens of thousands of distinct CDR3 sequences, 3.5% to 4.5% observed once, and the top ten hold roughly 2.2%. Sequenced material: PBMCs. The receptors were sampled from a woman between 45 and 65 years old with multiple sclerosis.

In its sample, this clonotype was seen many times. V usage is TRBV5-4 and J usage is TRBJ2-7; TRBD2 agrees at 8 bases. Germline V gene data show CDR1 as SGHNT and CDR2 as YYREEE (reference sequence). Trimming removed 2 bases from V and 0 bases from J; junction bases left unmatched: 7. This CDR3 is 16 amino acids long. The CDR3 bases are TGTGCCAGCAGCTTAAGAAGCGGGGGCAGCTCCTACGAGCAGTACTTC. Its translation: CASSLRSGGSSYEQYF.

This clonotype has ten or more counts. The CDR3 protein is CASSLSGSKYEQYF. The CDR3 bases are TGCGCCAGCAGCTTGAGCGGGAGTAAGTACGAGCAGTACTTC. The chain uses TRBV5-1 and TRBJ2-7; 8 bases are a match to TRBD2. The germline CDR1 and CDR2 sequences are SGHRS and YFSETQ. With 1 base clipped from V and 4 bases from J, the junction kept 4 bases outside the gene matches. The CDR3 contains 14 residues.

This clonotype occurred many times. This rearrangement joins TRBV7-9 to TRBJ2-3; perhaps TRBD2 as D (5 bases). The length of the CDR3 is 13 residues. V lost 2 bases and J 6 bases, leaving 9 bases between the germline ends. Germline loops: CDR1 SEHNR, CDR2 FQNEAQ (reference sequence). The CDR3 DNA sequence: TGTGCCAGCAGCTTACGGGGTCAGGATACGCAGTATTTT. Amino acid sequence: CASSLRGQDTQYF.

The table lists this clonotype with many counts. Here the CDR3 DNA reads TGTGCCAGCAGTTCTCCGGGACTAGCGTCCTCCTACGAGCAGTACTTC. Translation gives CASSSPGLASSYEQYF. The V and J genes are TRBV6-2 or TRBV6-3 and TRBJ2-7, with TRBD2 identical over 10 bases. The V gene's germline CDR1 is MNHEY and CDR2 SVGEGT. V was pared by 4 bases and J by 0 bases, with 6 bases of the junction left unmatched. The CDR3 covers 16 residues.

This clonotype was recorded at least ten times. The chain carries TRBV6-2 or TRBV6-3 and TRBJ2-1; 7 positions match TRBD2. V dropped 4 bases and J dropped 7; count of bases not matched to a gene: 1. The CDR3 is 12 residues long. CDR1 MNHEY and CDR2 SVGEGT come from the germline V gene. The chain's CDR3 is CASSWEGNEQFF. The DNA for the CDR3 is TGTGCCAGCAGTTGGGAGGGGAATGAGCAGTTCTTC.

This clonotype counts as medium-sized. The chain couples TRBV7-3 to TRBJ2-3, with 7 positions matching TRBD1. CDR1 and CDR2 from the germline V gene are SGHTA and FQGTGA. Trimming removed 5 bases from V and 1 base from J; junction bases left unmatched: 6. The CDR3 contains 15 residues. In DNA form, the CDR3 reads TGTGCCAGCAGCCCAGAAACAGGGGGCACAGATACGCAGTATTTT. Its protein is CASSPETGGTDTQYF.

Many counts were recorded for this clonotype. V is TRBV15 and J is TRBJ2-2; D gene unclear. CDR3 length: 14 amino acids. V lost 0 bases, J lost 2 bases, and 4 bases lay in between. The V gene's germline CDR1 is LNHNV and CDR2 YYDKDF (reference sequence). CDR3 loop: CATSRDINTGELFF. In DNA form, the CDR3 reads TGTGCCACCAGCAGAGATATCAACACCGGGGAGCTGTTTTTT.

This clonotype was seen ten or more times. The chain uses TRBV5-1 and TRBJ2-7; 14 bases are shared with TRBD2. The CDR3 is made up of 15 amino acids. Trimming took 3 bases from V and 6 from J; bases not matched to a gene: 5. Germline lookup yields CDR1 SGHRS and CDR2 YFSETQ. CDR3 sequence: CASSWGLAGVREQYF. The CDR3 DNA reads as TGCGCCAGCAGCTGGGGACTAGCGGGAGTGCGCGAGCAGTACTTC.

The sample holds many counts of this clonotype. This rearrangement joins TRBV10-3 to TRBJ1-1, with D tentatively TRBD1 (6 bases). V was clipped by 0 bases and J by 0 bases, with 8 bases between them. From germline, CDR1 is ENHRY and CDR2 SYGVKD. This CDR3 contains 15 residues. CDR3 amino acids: CAISESGALNTEAFF. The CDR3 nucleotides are TGTGCCATCAGTGAGTCGGGGGCTCTGAACACTGAAGCTTTCTTT.

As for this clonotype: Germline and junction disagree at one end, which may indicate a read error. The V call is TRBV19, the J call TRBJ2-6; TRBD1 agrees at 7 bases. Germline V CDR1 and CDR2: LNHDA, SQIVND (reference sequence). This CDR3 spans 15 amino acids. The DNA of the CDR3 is TGTGCCTCCGGGACAGCGGACTCTGGGGCCAAAGTCCTGACTTTC. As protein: CASGTADSGAKVLTF.

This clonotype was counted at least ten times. CDR3: CASSLEGLRYEQYF. The CDR3 DNA reads as TGCGCCAGCAGCTTGGAGGGACTCCGGTACGAGCAGTACTTC. V and J are TRBV5-1 and TRBJ2-7; D is possibly TRBD2 (6 bases). The ends were cut back, 0 bases at V and 4 bases at J, with 11 bases in the middle. CDR1 is SGHRS and CDR2 is YFSETQ in the germline V gene. The CDR3 extends over 14 amino acids.

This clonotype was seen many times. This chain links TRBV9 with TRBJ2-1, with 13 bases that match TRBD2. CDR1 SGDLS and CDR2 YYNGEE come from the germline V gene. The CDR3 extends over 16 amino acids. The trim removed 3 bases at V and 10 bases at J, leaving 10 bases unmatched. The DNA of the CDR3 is TGTGCCAGCAGCGGCCAAACTAGCGGGAGGGCCCGAGAGCAGTTCTTC. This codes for CASSGQTSGRAREQFF.

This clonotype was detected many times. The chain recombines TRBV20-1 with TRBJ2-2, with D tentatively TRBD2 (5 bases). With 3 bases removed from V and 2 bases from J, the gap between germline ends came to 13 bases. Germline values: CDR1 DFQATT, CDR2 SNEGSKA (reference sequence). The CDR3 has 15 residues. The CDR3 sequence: CSARVGGPNTGELFF. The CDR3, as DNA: TGCAGTGCTAGGGTTGGCGGGCCAAACACCGGGGAGCTGTTTTTT.

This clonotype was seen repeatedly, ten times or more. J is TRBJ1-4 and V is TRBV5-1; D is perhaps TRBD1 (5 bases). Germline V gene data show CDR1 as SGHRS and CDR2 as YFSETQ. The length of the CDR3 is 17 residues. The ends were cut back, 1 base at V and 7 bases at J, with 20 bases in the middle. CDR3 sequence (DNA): TGCGCCAGCAGCTTGACCCCTCCGGGACGGAGAACTGAAAAACTGTTTTTT. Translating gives CASSLTPPGRRTEKLFF.

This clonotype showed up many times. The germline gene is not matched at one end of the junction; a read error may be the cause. The DNA for the CDR3 is TGTGCCAGCAGCTTAATGGGTCAGCCCCAGAATTTT. Amino acid sequence: CASSLMGQPQNF. V gene TRBV7-2 combines with J gene TRBJ1-5, with D hard to call. This CDR3 has 12 amino acids. Germline CDR1 reads SGHTA; CDR2 reads FQGNSA.

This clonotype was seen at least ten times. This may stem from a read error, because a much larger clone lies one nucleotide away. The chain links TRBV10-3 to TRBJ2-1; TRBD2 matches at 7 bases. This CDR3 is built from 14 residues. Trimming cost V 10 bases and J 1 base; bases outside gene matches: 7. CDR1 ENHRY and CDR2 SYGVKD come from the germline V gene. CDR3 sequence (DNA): TGTGCCACTCTAGCGGAAAGATCCTACAATGAGCAGTTCTTC. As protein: CATLAERSYNEQFF.

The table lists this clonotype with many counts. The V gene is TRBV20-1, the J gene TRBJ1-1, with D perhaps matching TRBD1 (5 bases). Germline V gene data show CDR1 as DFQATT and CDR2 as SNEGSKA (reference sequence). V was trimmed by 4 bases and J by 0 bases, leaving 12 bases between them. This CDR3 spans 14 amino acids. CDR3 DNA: TGCAGTGCTACCGGGGGAGAAATGAACACTGAAGCTTTCTTT. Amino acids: CSATGGEMNTEAFF.

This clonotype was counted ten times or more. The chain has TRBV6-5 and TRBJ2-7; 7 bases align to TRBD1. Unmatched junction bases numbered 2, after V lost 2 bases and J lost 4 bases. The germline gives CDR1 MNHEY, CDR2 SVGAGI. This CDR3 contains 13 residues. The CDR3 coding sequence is TGTGCCAGCAGTTACAGGACAGGTTACGAGCAGTACTTC. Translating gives CASSYRTGYEQYF.

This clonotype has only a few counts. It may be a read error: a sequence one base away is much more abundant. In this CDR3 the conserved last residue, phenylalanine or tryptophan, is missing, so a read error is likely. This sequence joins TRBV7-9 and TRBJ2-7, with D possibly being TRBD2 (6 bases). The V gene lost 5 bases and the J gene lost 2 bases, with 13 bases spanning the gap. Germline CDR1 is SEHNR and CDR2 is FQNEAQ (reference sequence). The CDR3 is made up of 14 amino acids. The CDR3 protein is CASSQAEGPYEQYC. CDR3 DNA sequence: TGTGCCAGCAGCCAAGCGGAGGGACCCTACGAGCAGTACTGC.

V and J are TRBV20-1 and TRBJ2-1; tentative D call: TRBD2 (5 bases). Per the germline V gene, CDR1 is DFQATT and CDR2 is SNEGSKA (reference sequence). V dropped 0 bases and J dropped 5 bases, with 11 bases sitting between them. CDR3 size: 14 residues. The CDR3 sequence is CSAREIRENNEQFF. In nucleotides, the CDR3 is TGCAGTGCTAGAGAAATAAGGGAGAACAATGAGCAGTTCTTC.

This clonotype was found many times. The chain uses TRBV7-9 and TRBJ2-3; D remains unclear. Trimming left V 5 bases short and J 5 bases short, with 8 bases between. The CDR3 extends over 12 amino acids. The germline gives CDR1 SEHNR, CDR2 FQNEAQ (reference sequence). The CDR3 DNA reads TGTGCCAGCAGCCAAATAGAAGATACGCAGTATTTT. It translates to CASSQIEDTQYF.